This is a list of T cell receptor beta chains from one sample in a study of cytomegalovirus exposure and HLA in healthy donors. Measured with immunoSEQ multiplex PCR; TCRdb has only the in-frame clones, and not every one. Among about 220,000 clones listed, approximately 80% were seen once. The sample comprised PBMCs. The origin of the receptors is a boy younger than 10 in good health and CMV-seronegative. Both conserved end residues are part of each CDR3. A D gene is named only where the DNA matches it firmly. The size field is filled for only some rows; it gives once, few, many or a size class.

CDR3 DNA: TGTGCCAGCAGTGTCGGGGGGCGGAACACTGAAGCTTTCTTT; CDR3 protein: CASSVGGRNTEAFF; V gene: TRBV2; CDR3 length: 14; clone size: few; D gene: .; J gene: TRBJ1-1
CDR3 DNA: TGTGCCAGCACCGACGGGACAGCCGTCGATGACGAGCAGTACTTC; CDR3 protein: CASTDGTAVDDEQYF; V gene: TRBV2; CDR3 length: 15; clone size: few; D gene: TRBD1; J gene: TRBJ2-7
CDR3 DNA: TGTGCCAGCAGTTTCCGCGGTTCTGGTGAAAAACTGTTTTTT; CDR3 protein: CASSFRGSGEKLFF; V gene: TRBV27; CDR3 length: 14; clone size: once; D gene: .; J gene: TRBJ1-4
CDR3 DNA: TGTGCCATCAGTTCCGGGACAGGGGGGAATGAGCAGTTCTTC; CDR3 protein: CAISSGTGGNEQFF; V gene: TRBV10-3; CDR3 length: 14; clone size: few; D gene: TRBD1; J gene: TRBJ2-1
CDR3 DNA: TGTGCCAGCAGTTTATATGGGACAGGGTCCAACACTGAAGCTTTCTTT; CDR3 protein: CASSLYGTGSNTEAFF; V gene: TRBV28; CDR3 length: 16; clone size: .; D gene: TRBD1; J gene: TRBJ1-1
CDR3 DNA: TGCGCCAGCAGCCAAATTGGGACTAGCGGGGGGCCAAATGAGCAGTTCTTC; CDR3 protein: CASSQIGTSGGPNEQFF; V gene: TRBV4-1; CDR3 length: 17; clone size: .; D gene: TRBD2; J gene: TRBJ2-1
CDR3 DNA: TGTGCCAGCAGCTTCCCCACTGGGGGAGGGGACTACACCTTC; CDR3 protein: CASSFPTGGGDYTF; V gene: TRBV13; CDR3 length: 14; clone size: .; D gene: .; J gene: TRBJ1-2
CDR3 DNA: TGTGCCTGGAGCCAGCGAGCAACTAATGAAAAACTGTTTTTT; CDR3 protein: CAWSQRATNEKLFF; V gene: TRBV30; CDR3 length: 14; clone size: .; D gene: .; J gene: TRBJ1-4
CDR3 DNA: TGTGCCAGCAACGGACAGGCAAGTACTGAAGCTTTCTTT; CDR3 protein: CASNGQASTEAFF; V gene: TRBV6-5; CDR3 length: 13; clone size: .; D gene: TRBD1; J gene: TRBJ1-1
CDR3 DNA: TGTGCCAGCAGCCACAAAGAGCAGTACTTC; CDR3 protein: CASSHKEQYF; V gene: TRBV6-1; CDR3 length: 10; clone size: .; D gene: .; J gene: TRBJ2-7
CDR3 DNA: TGCGCCAGCAGCCCGGGACAGGAGGTGGATGGCTACACCTTC; CDR3 protein: CASSPGQEVDGYTF; V gene: TRBV5-1; CDR3 length: 14; clone size: few; D gene: TRBD1; J gene: TRBJ1-2
CDR3 DNA: TGCGCCAGCAGCCAAGGGCTTATCGGAGGACTAGCGGGATTGGGTACGCAGTATTTT; CDR3 protein: CASSQGLIGGLAGLGTQYF; V gene: TRBV4-1; CDR3 length: 19; clone size: .; D gene: TRBD2; J gene: TRBJ2-3
CDR3 DNA: TGTGCCATCAGTGAAAAGCGGGGTACCGGGGAGCTGTTTTTT; CDR3 protein: CAISEKRGTGELFF; V gene: TRBV10-3; CDR3 length: 14; clone size: .; D gene: TRBD2; J gene: TRBJ2-2
CDR3 DNA: TGTGCCAGCAGATTCGCCGGCAGCGCCTGCGGCTACACCTTC; CDR3 protein: CASRFAGSACGYTF; V gene: TRBV6-5; CDR3 length: 14; clone size: .; D gene: .; J gene: TRBJ1-2
CDR3 DNA: TGCGCCAGCAGCCCGACGCAGGGGGACTGGGATGAGCAGTTCTTC; CDR3 protein: CASSPTQGDWDEQFF; V gene: TRBV5-1; CDR3 length: 15; clone size: .; D gene: .; J gene: TRBJ2-1
CDR3 DNA: TGTGCCTGGAGTGTTAGTTTTAACTATGGCTACACCTTC; CDR3 protein: CAWSVSFNYGYTF; V gene: TRBV30; CDR3 length: 13; clone size: .; D gene: .; J gene: TRBJ1-2
CDR3 DNA: TGCGCCAGCAGCTTGACCGCCTGGGGGGGAGACCGCCTGAACGTAGAGACCCAGTACTTC; CDR3 protein: CASSLTAWGGDRLNVETQYF; V gene: TRBV5-1; CDR3 length: 20; clone size: .; D gene: TRBD2; J gene: TRBJ2-5
CDR3 DNA: TGTGCCAGCAGTGAAGCGTTGTTCTTAGGGGATGAAAAACTGTTTTTT; CDR3 protein: CASSEALFLGDEKLFF; V gene: TRBV6-1; CDR3 length: 16; clone size: .; D gene: .; J gene: TRBJ1-4
CDR3 DNA: TGCAGCGTTGTTCAGAGGAACTACGAGCAGTACTTC; CDR3 protein: CSVVQRNYEQYF; V gene: TRBV29-1; CDR3 length: 12; clone size: .; D gene: .; J gene: TRBJ2-7
CDR3 DNA: TGTGCCAGCGAGCGGGAGGGCAGGAATGAGCAGTTCTTC; CDR3 protein: CASEREGRNEQFF; V gene: TRBV2; CDR3 length: 13; clone size: .; D gene: TRBD2; J gene: TRBJ2-1
CDR3 DNA: TGTGCCAGCAGTTACTCGACTAGCGGGGGTTCCGGGGAGCTGTTTTTT; CDR3 protein: CASSYSTSGGSGELFF; V gene: TRBV6-5; CDR3 length: 16; clone size: once; D gene: TRBD2; J gene: TRBJ2-2
CDR3 DNA: TGTGCCAGCAGCCCGGGACAGGGAGGAGGTGGCTACACCTTC; CDR3 protein: CASSPGQGGGGYTF; V gene: TRBV4-2; CDR3 length: 14; clone size: .; D gene: TRBD1; J gene: TRBJ1-2
CDR3 DNA: TGTGCCAGCAGGAATCCTAGCGGGGGGCAAGGTCAGCTCTTC; CDR3 protein: CASRNPSGGQGQLF; V gene: TRBV2; CDR3 length: 14; clone size: .; D gene: TRBD2; J gene: TRBJ2-1
CDR3 DNA: TGTGCCAGCAGTTCCCGGGGGGACCTTCTTTACACAGATACGCAGTATTTT; CDR3 protein: CASSSRGDLLYTDTQYF; V gene: TRBV27; CDR3 length: 17; clone size: .; D gene: TRBD2; J gene: TRBJ2-3
CDR3 DNA: TGTGCCAGCAGTGAAGGACACCCGCACCTCTACGAGCAGTACTTC; CDR3 protein: CASSEGHPHLYEQYF; V gene: TRBV6-1; CDR3 length: 15; clone size: .; D gene: .; J gene: TRBJ2-7
CDR3 DNA: TGTGCCACCACTTCAGGGGAATGGGGTGAAAAACTGTTTTTT; CDR3 protein: CATTSGEWGEKLFF; V gene: TRBV5-6; CDR3 length: 14; clone size: .; D gene: .; J gene: TRBJ1-4
CDR3 DNA: TGTGCCAGCAGTTTAGGGGGGACAGGGAACTATGGCTACACCTTC; CDR3 protein: CASSLGGTGNYGYTF; V gene: TRBV27; CDR3 length: 15; clone size: once; D gene: TRBD1; J gene: TRBJ1-2
CDR3 DNA: TGTGCCAGCAGAACCAAGGGACTCAACACTGAAGCTTTCTTT; CDR3 protein: CASRTKGLNTEAFF; V gene: TRBV6-6; CDR3 length: 14; clone size: .; D gene: .; J gene: TRBJ1-1
CDR3 DNA: TGTGCTAGTGCCGTCGGGGGGGGACAGCCCCAGCATTTT; CDR3 protein: CASAVGGGQPQHF; V gene: TRBV12-5; CDR3 length: 13; clone size: .; D gene: .; J gene: TRBJ1-5
CDR3 DNA: TGTGCCAGTAGTCCCACAGGGATCTATGGCTACACCTTC; CDR3 protein: CASSPTGIYGYTF; V gene: TRBV19; CDR3 length: 13; clone size: .; D gene: .; J gene: TRBJ1-2
CDR3 DNA: TGTGCCAGCAGCGTAGGAGGGGGGGCTTTATCCGGAGATACGCAGTATTTT; CDR3 protein: CASSVGGGALSGDTQYF; V gene: TRBV9; CDR3 length: 17; clone size: once; D gene: .; J gene: TRBJ2-3
CDR3 DNA: TGCAGCGTTGTGAGGCAGGGCTACGAGCAGTACTTC; CDR3 protein: CSVVRQGYEQYF; V gene: TRBV29-1; CDR3 length: 12; clone size: .; D gene: .; J gene: TRBJ2-7
CDR3 DNA: TGTGCCAGCACCTCGCTCCAGGGGTACGGCTACACCTTC; CDR3 protein: CASTSLQGYGYTF; V gene: TRBV27; CDR3 length: 13; clone size: few; D gene: .; J gene: TRBJ1-2
CDR3 DNA: TGTGCCAGCAGCACTGGACAGCCAAACTATAATTCACCCCTCCACTTT; CDR3 protein: CASSTGQPNYNSPLHF; V gene: TRBV13; CDR3 length: 16; clone size: .; D gene: .; J gene: TRBJ1-6
CDR3 DNA: TGCGCCAGCAGCTTGGAACCCGCAGGGTCCTCTGGAAACACCATATATTTT; CDR3 protein: CASSLEPAGSSGNTIYF; V gene: TRBV5-1; CDR3 length: 17; clone size: .; D gene: .; J gene: TRBJ1-3
CDR3 DNA: TGTGCCAGCAGCCCTTGGGGTAGCGGGGCAAACACCGGGGAGCTGTTTTTT; CDR3 protein: CASSPWGSGANTGELFF; V gene: TRBV25-1; CDR3 length: 17; clone size: .; D gene: TRBD2; J gene: TRBJ2-2
CDR3 DNA: TGTGCCAGCAGGCCTGGGCAGGGGCCCTACGAGCAGTACTTC; CDR3 protein: CASRPGQGPYEQYF; V gene: TRBV7-9; CDR3 length: 14; clone size: .; D gene: .; J gene: TRBJ2-7